This T cell receptor (beta chain) was retrieved from a study of blood T cell repertoires in COVID-19. Study background: The samples span acute and convalescent COVID-19 from the United States, Italy and Spain. PBMCs, B-cell-depleted T cells, or T cells provided the cDNA or gDNA that made up the material.

TCRdb keeps only in-frame clones here, not all; method: immunoSEQ multiplex PCR. The table shows around 140,000 clones, with around 89% occurring only once. Trimming removed 5 bases at V and 7 bases at J, with 6 bases between. The CDR3 consists of 12 residues. CDR1 SEHNR and CDR2 FQNEAQ come from the germline V gene (reference sequence). The sample taken for sequencing was peripheral blood. The chain employs TRBV7-9 and TRBJ1-6; D is uncertain. The source is a man in his 60s with COVID-19, enrolled during active disease. The CDR3 coding sequence is TGTGCCAGCAGCCTCGGGAATTCACCCCTCCACTTT. Amino acids: CASSLGNSPLHF.